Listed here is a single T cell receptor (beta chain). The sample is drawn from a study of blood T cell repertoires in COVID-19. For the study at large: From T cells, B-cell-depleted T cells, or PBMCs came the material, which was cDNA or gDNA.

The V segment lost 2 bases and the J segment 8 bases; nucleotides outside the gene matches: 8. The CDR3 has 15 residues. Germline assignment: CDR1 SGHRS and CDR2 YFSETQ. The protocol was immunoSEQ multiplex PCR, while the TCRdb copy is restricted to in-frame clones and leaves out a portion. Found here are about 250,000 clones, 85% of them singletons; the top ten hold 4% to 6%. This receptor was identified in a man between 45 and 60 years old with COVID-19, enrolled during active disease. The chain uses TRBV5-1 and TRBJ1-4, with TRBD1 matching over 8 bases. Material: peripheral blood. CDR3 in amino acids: CASSFSTGALEKLFF. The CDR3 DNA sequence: TGCGCCAGCAGCTTCTCGACAGGGGCGTTGGAAAAACTGTTTTTT.